The clone carrying this T cell receptor beta chain turned up a few times. The sample originates from a study of blood T cells in healthy people across ages. This CDR3 is 15 amino acids long. After removal of 6 bases from V and 1 base from J, the junction contained 8 bases not matched to a gene. Per germline, CDR1 MDHEN and CDR2 SYDVKM. The second PCR ran roughly 6 to 11 cycles with a sample-barcoded 5' primer and J-beta primers. TCRdb re-analysed the 5' RACE reads in MiXCR, keeping a single row per CDR3 protein. This sample has 380,000 or so distinct CDR3 sequences, with more than 45% found just once. Whenever a sample was processed, at least 6.5 million PBMCs were isolated.

Sequenced sample: blood. This sequence was found in a man aged 55 to 70 in good health. This chain uses TRBV28 with TRBJ2-7; the match to TRBD2 covers 8 bases. The CDR3 nucleotides are TGTGCCAGCAGCGGCGGGGGGTCCGAATCCTACGAGCAGTACTTC. Protein: CASSGGGSESYEQYF.